Listed here are 27 T cell receptor beta chains from one sample, sequenced in a study of blood T cell repertoires in COVID-19 (dated by TCRdb to 2019 to 2021). Library preparation was by the immunoSEQ multiplex PCR assay. Drawn from immuneACCESS, this table holds only the in-frame rearrangements with V and J called that TCRdb kept. Clones are partly lost; checked studies trace under half to an unresolved V gene and leave the rest unexplained. The table for this sample lists 200,000 or so clones; 84% of them were counted only once. The leading ten clones occupy 5% to 6.5% of the sample. Input material: peripheral blood. All receptors derive from a woman aged 60-75 years who had recovered from COVID-19.

V is TRBV7-8 and J is TRBJ1-2; no firm D call. Per the germline V gene, CDR1 is SGHVS and CDR2 is FQNEAQ. Trimming took off 2 bases at V and 1 base at J, with 23 bases between the two ends. The CDR3 has 19 residues. Here the CDR3 reads CASSLFTLQHLINNYGYTF. The CDR3 DNA sequence: TGTGCCAGCAGCTTATTTACCCTTCAACATCTGATAAATAACTATGGCTACACCTTC.

This clone was seen more than once but under ten times. The rearrangement joins TRBV4-2 to TRBJ1-3; 9 bases agree with TRBD1. Germline CDR1 reads LGHNA; CDR2 reads YNFKEQ. V dropped 6 bases and J dropped 4; count of bases not matched to a gene: 7. There are 15 residues in the CDR3. CDR3 nucleotide sequence: TGTGCCAGCAGGCTACAGGGACAGGGAGGAAACACCATATATTTT. This gives the protein CASRLQGQGGNTIYF.

J is TRBJ1-2 and V is TRBV3-1 (or the pseudogene TRBV3-2), with unresolved D. Per germline, CDR1 LGHDT and CDR2 YNNKEL (reference sequence). CDR3 size: 17 residues. V gave up 0 bases and J gave up 0 bases, with 14 bases separating them. CDR3 sequence (DNA): TGTGCCAGCAGCCAAGAAGTTGGGTCGGAGGCTAACTATGGCTACACCTTC. This encodes CASSQEVGSEANYGYTF.

This chain links TRBV18 with TRBJ2-5, with TRBD2 as a possible D gene (6 bases). Germline values: CDR1 KGHSH, CDR2 LQKENI. Deletions cut 6 bases from V and 5 bases from J, with 19 bases between. This CDR3 region has 15 residues. CDR3 sequence (DNA): TGTGCCAGCTCCCCCAAGGGCGGGGTGGTCGAGACCCAGTACTTC. It specifies CASSPKGGVVETQYF. Drawing the rest from reference TRBV18 and TRBJ2-5, the complete variable domain is NAGVMQNPRHLVRRRGQEARLRCSPMKGHSHVYWYRQLPEEGLKFMVYLQKENIIDESGMPKERFSAEFPKEGPSILRIQQVVRGDSAAYFCASSPKGGVVETQYFGPGTRLLVL.

The chain is built from TRBV19 and TRBJ2-7; 12 bases match TRBD1. The CDR3 totals 16 residues. V lost 0 bases and J lost 5; bases outside the gene matches: 5. Germline V CDR1 and CDR2: LNHDA, SQIVND (reference sequence). The CDR3: CASSIDRGQGADEQYF. The CDR3 coding sequence is TGTGCCAGTAGTATAGATCGGGGACAGGGGGCGGACGAGCAGTACTTC.

The gene calls are TRBV6-6 and TRBJ1-5; D might be TRBD1 (6 bases). The germline V gene encodes CDR1 MNHNY and CDR2 SVGAGI (reference sequence). V lost 5 bases, J lost 3 bases, and 20 bases lay in between. The CDR3 sequence is 17 residues long. The CDR3 reads CASSPTRGASYNQPQHF. The CDR3 DNA reads TGTGCCAGCAGTCCCACTCGGGGGGCAAGCTACAATCAGCCCCAGCATTTT.

Written as DNA, the CDR3 is TGTGCCTGGAGTCTCCTGACAGGGAACACTGAAGCTTTCTTT. This translates into CAWSLLTGNTEAFF. V is TRBV30 and J is TRBJ1-1; the D gene is possibly TRBD1 (6 bases). In germline, CDR1 is GTSNPN, CDR2 SVGIG (reference sequence). V was trimmed by 2 bases and J by 1 base, leaving 11 bases between them. The CDR3 runs 14 residues. Looking up the rest from reference TRBV30 and TRBJ1-1 gives the full variable domain: SQTIHQWPATLVQPVGSPLSLECTVEGTSNPNLYWYRQAAGRGLQLLFYSVGIGQISSEVPQNLSASRPQDRQFILSSKKLLLSDSGFYLCAWSLLTGNTEAFFGQGTRLTVV.

The chain links TRBV7-8 to TRBJ2-3; possible D gene TRBD1, 6 bases. The CDR3 is 14 residues long. V lost 5 bases to trimming and J lost 5 bases, with 14 bases between them. The germline V gene has CDR1 SGHVS and CDR2 FQNEAQ. Here the CDR3 reads CASSISTGGDTQYF. The CDR3 region has the DNA TGTGCCAGCAGCATCTCGACAGGCGGAGATACGCAGTATTTT.

This chain joins TRBV6-4 and TRBJ1-4; 11 bases line up with TRBD1. The germline V gene encodes CDR1 MRHNA and CDR2 SNTAGT. The V and J ends lost 6 bases and 8 bases, in that order; junction bases with no gene match: 11. CDR3 length: 16 amino acids. The DNA for the CDR3 is TGTGCCAGCAGGGGTGGGACAGGGGGTTTTTGGGAAAAACTGTTTTTT. Translation gives CASRGGTGGFWEKLFF.

This sequence joins TRBV9 and TRBJ2-1; D is perhaps TRBD2 (5 bases). Germline V gene data show CDR1 as SGDLS and CDR2 as YYNGEE. V was pared by 4 bases and J by 7 bases, with 27 bases between. The CDR3 spans 18 residues. The CDR3 sequence: CASSPPKRTPKGLNEQFF. CDR3 nucleotides: TGTGCCAGCAGCCCCCCCAAACGGACTCCAAAAGGCCTGAATGAGCAGTTCTTC.

The rearrangement links TRBV2 to TRBJ1-2; 8 nucleotides line up with TRBD1. Trimming removed 0 bases from V and 4 bases from J; junction bases left unmatched: 4. Germline V gives CDR1 SNHLY, CDR2 FYNNEI. This CDR3 spans 15 amino acids. This CDR3 is CASSEAGQGFYGYTF. CDR3 sequence (DNA): TGTGCCAGCAGTGAAGCAGGACAGGGATTCTATGGCTACACCTTC.

This chain joins TRBV7-9 and TRBJ1-5; TRBD1 is a possible D gene (5 bases). Trimming took 3 bases from V and 6 from J, leaving 21 bases between them. This CDR3 has 17 amino acids. Germline CDR1 and CDR2: SEHNR and FQNEAQ (reference sequence). The CDR3 sequence is CASSLWGLALRPQPQHF. The CDR3 bases are TGTGCCAGCAGCTTGTGGGGACTGGCGCTCCGACCTCAGCCCCAGCATTTT.

J is TRBJ2-2 and V is TRBV12-3 or TRBV12-4; TRBD2 might be the D (5 bases). The CDR3 runs to 13 residues. With 4 bases removed from V and 8 bases from J, the gap between germline ends came to 11 bases. The CDR3 spells CASSSTSGGELFF. CDR3 in DNA: TGTGCCAGCAGTTCTACTAGTGGAGGGGAGCTGTTTTTT.

This chain connects TRBV14 to TRBJ1-5; 8 bases are shared with TRBD1. In germline, CDR1 is SGHDN, CDR2 FVKESK. This CDR3 has 14 residues. The ends lost 6 bases at V and 5 bases at J; junction bases unmatched: 6. CDR3 residues: CASSRTGWDQPQHF. The CDR3 DNA reads TGTGCCAGCAGTCGGACAGGGTGGGATCAGCCCCAGCATTTT.

The CDR3 region has the DNA TGTGCCAGCAGTCTACCCGGAGTAGCGGAAGAGCAGTACTTC. The encoded protein is CASSLPGVAEEQYF. This rearrangement joins TRBV6-5 to TRBJ2-7; D might be TRBD2 (6 bases). V was clipped by 5 bases and J by 7 bases, with 18 bases between them. Germline V gives CDR1 MNHEY, CDR2 SVGAGI. The CDR3 is 14 residues long.

In this sample, this clone turned up once. This chain connects TRBV7-2 to TRBJ2-1; 8 bases fit TRBD2. This CDR3 is 15 amino acids long. Per the germline V gene, CDR1 is SGHTA and CDR2 is FQGNSA. J gave up 2 bases and V 1 base, and 1 base lay outside the gene matches. The chain's CDR3 is CASSLVGGAYNEQFF. The CDR3 bases are TGTGCCAGCAGCTTAGTCGGGGGGGCCTACAATGAGCAGTTCTTC.

The chain couples TRBV30 to TRBJ1-1; D possibly corresponds to TRBD1 (5 bases). The CDR3 runs to 12 residues. Germline CDR1 GTSNPN, CDR2 SVGIG (reference sequence). Trimming removed 5 bases from V and 4 bases from J, with 11 bases in between. The CDR3 coding sequence is TGTGCCTGGGGCAGGGTTAGCACTGAAGCTTTCTTT. It codes for CAWGRVSTEAFF.

This clone was seen only a few times. The chain employs TRBV30 and TRBJ1-1; possibly TRBD1 for D (6 bases). CDR1 and CDR2 (germline): GTSNPN, SVGIG (reference sequence). This CDR3 comprises 13 residues. Trimming stripped 4 bases from V and 0 bases from J, with 9 bases between. The CDR3 coding sequence is TGTGCCTGGACAGGGGTCATGAACACTGAAGCTTTCTTT. This sequence encodes CAWTGVMNTEAFF.

The chain joins TRBV7-9 to TRBJ1-1, with 8 bases identical to TRBD1. Germline assignment: CDR1 SEHNR and CDR2 FQNEAQ (reference sequence). Unmatched junction bases numbered 8, after V lost 4 bases and J lost 1 base. This CDR3 is built from 16 residues. The CDR3 DNA sequence: TGTGCCAGCAGCTCCTCGGACAGGGAGTGGAACACTGAAGCTTTCTTT. This gives the protein CASSSSDREWNTEAFF.

A single count supports this clone. This chain joins TRBV10-3 and TRBJ2-1; D remains unclear. CDR3 length: 15 residues. V lost 2 bases and J lost 5, with 13 bases in between. Germline CDR1 is ENHRY and CDR2 is SYGVKD. The DNA for the CDR3 is TGTGCCATCAGTGAGAGGCTAGTACGAAACAATGAGCAGTTCTTC. Protein: CAISERLVRNNEQFF.

The rearrangement links TRBV7-6 to TRBJ2-3; D may be TRBD1 (6 bases). This CDR3 has 17 amino acids. V was cut by 5 bases and J by 1 base, with 19 bases left in between. Per germline, CDR1 SGHVS and CDR2 FNYEAQ. The CDR3 here is CASSQTNTGSGTDTQYF. CDR3 sequence (DNA): TGTGCCAGCAGCCAAACAAACACAGGGTCGGGCACAGATACGCAGTATTTT.

The chain couples TRBV13 to TRBJ2-3; no firm D call. This CDR3 is built from 15 residues. From germline, CDR1 is PRHDT and CDR2 FYEKMQ (reference sequence). Between the trimmed V and J ends, which lost 3 bases and 1 base, there was a span of 11 bases. The CDR3 sequence: CASSFFSGRTDTQYF. CDR3 coding DNA: TGTGCCAGCAGCTTTTTTTCAGGTCGCACAGATACGCAGTATTTT.

This chain connects TRBV18 to TRBJ1-1; no clear D. CDR3 length: 14 amino acids. Germline CDR1 and CDR2: KGHSH and LQKENI. Trimming took 2 bases from V and 7 from J, leaving 14 bases between them. The CDR3 is CASSPVNQIGEAFF. The CDR3 DNA reads TGTGCCAGCTCACCAGTTAACCAAATCGGTGAAGCTTTCTTT.

Only a few counts were recorded for this clone. The CDR3 bases are TGTGCCAGCAGCTTAGCGGGGGGGCTTATGCACGAGCAGTACTTC. It encodes CASSLAGGLMHEQYF. The rearrangement joins TRBV11-2 to TRBJ2-7, with TRBD2 matching 8 bases. Germline CDR1 SGHAT, CDR2 FQNNGV. This CDR3 spans 15 amino acids. The V gene end was trimmed by 1 base and the J gene end by 5 bases; junction bases not matched to a gene: 7. Complete variable domain (other parts from reference TRBV11-2 and TRBJ2-7): EAGVAQSPRYKIIEKRQSVAFWCNPISGHATLYWYQQILGQGPKLLIQFQNNGVVDDSQLPKDRFSAERLKGVDSTLKIQPAKLEDSAVYLCASSLAGGLMHEQYFGPGTRLTVT.

V is TRBV7-9 and J is TRBJ2-4; D may be TRBD2 (5 bases). Trimming took 5 bases from V and 1 from J, leaving 9 bases between them. There are 14 residues in the CDR3. Germline V gene sequence: CDR1 SEHNR, CDR2 FQNEAQ (reference sequence). The CDR3 DNA is TGTGCCAGCAGCCCTAGCCAGGCCAAAAACATTCAGTACTTC. It yields the protein CASSPSQAKNIQYF.

V is TRBV12-3 or TRBV12-4 and J is TRBJ2-2; D uncertain. CDR3 size: 13 residues. Between the trimmed V and J ends, which lost 7 bases and 5 bases, there was a span of 11 bases. The CDR3 coding sequence is TGTGCCAGCACTAATATTAGAACCGGGGAGCTGTTTTTT. Its protein is CASTNIRTGELFF.

This chain links TRBV6-5 with TRBJ2-7; 8 bases match TRBD1. The trim removed 0 bases at V and 2 bases at J, leaving 6 bases unmatched. This CDR3 is built from 16 residues. Germline CDR1 and CDR2: MNHEY and SVGAGI. The CDR3 bases are TGTGCCAGCAGTTACTCGAGACAGGGGCAGCCCTACGAGCAGTACTTC. As protein: CASSYSRQGQPYEQYF.